The 7 T cell receptor beta chains in this list originate from one sample, sequenced in a study of Ad26.COV2.S vaccination and SARS-CoV-2 variants. Sequencing used immunoSEQ multiplex PCR; TCRdb keeps in-frame clones, though not all of them. This table holds about 260,000 clones, around 90% found once. As to treatment: around 19 received Ad26.COV2.S at low or high dose, single or two shots; several received placebo; per-sample allocation not given. Day 63 following the first vaccine or placebo injection was when the samples were taken. Here the sequenced sample was peripheral blood, taken in a trial of Ad26.COV2.S vaccine versus placebo. The receptors stem from a person between 18 and 65 years old who received the Ad26.COV2.S COVID-19 vaccine or a placebo.

The chain combines TRBV7-9 with TRBJ2-5; TRBD1 aligns across 9 bases. The germline CDR1 and CDR2 sequences are SEHNR and FQNEAQ (reference sequence). The CDR3 extends over 16 amino acids. V gave up 1 base and J gave up 0 bases; unmatched junction bases: 3. The CDR3 DNA is TGTGCCAGCAGCTTAGGGACAGGGGATTACCAAGAGACCCAGTACTTC. This encodes CASSLGTGDYQETQYF. The full variable domain, with the rest looked up from reference TRBV7-9 and TRBJ2-5, is DTGVSQNPRHKITKRGQNVTFRCDPISEHNRLYWYRQTLGQGPEFLTYFQNEAQLEKSRLLSDRFSAERPKGSFSTLEIQRTEQGDSAMYLCASSLGTGDYQETQYFGPGTRLLVL.

This clone has just one count. The gene calls are TRBV19 and TRBJ1-3; D unclear. The CDR3 sequence is 15 residues long. Trimming took 7 bases from V and 4 from J, leaving 17 bases between them. Germline CDR1 and CDR2: LNHDA and SQIVND (reference sequence). The CDR3 is CASTSPGRAGNTIYF. CDR3 DNA sequence: TGTGCCAGTACCAGCCCGGGCAGAGCCGGAAACACCATATATTTT.

CDR3: CASSSTGGKTGELFF. The CDR3, as DNA: TGTGCCAGCAGTTCGACAGGGGGTAAGACCGGGGAGCTGTTTTTT. The rearrangement joins TRBV9 to TRBJ2-2; TRBD1 agrees at 9 bases. The V and J ends lost 5 bases and 5 bases, in that order; junction bases with no gene match: 7. This CDR3 is 15 amino acids long. Germline loops: CDR1 SGDLS, CDR2 YYNGEE. The full variable domain, its missing parts supplied by reference TRBV9 and TRBJ2-2, is DSGVTQTPKHLITATGQRVTLRCSPRSGDLSVYWYQQSLDQGLQFLIQYYNGEERAKGNILERFSAQQFPDLHSELNLSSLELGDSALYFCASSSTGGKTGELFFGEGSRLTVL.

The chain links TRBV11-3 to TRBJ2-2; 9 nucleotides line up with TRBD2. CDR3 length equals 16 residues. Germline V gives CDR1 SGHNT, CDR2 YENEEA. Germline trimming cut 5 bases from V and 3 bases from J; bases unmatched to any gene: 7. The CDR3 reads CASSLSGGKDTGELFF. In DNA form, the CDR3 reads TGTGCCAGCAGCCTTAGCGGGGGAAAAGACACCGGGGAGCTGTTTTTT.

This clone was seen just once. A junction end diverges from the germline sequence, so it may reflect a read error. The V gene is TRBV6-2 or TRBV6-3, the J gene TRBJ2-5; 9 positions match TRBD2. This CDR3 comprises 11 residues. CDR1 and CDR2 (germline): MNHEY, SVGEGT. CDR3 amino acids: CASSYPGLADF. CDR3 nucleotide sequence: TGTGCCAGCAGTTACCCGGGACTAGCCGACTTC.

The J gene is TRBJ2-3, the V gene TRBV7-2, with D uncertain. This CDR3 is built from 13 residues. V was clipped by 1 base and J by 3 bases, with 5 bases between them. Germline V gene lookup returns CDR1 SGHTA and CDR2 FQGNSA. The CDR3 DNA sequence: TGTGCCAGCAGCTTAGTCGGGACAGATACGCAGTATTTT. This sequence encodes CASSLVGTDTQYF.

The chain combines TRBV5-1 with TRBJ1-2; possibly TRBD1 for D (5 bases). This CDR3 has 15 amino acids. Looked up from germline, CDR1 is SGHRS and CDR2 is YFSETQ. With 0 bases removed from V and 7 bases from J, the gap between germline ends came to 16 bases. CDR3 sequence: CASSLDRPGSAGYTF. Written as DNA, the CDR3 is TGCGCCAGCAGCTTGGACAGGCCCGGTTCAGCTGGCTACACCTTC.